This TCR beta chain was retrieved from a study of control samples from healthy donors and cancer patients. CDR1 and CDR2 from the germline V gene are MNHEY and SMNVEV (reference sequence). The trim removed 5 bases at V and 0 bases at J, leaving 4 bases unmatched. The CDR3 loop spans 16 amino acids. This table comes from immunoSEQ multiplex PCR, and its TCRdb copy is limited to in-frame clones, with some not included. The repertoire includes 130,000 or so clones, 90% to 95% of them detected once, and roughly 14% sits in the top ten. The chain is built from TRBV27 and TRBJ2-7; 13 bases match TRBD2. The TCR originated in a man aged 35 to 55 in good health. The sample consisted of blood. Here the CDR3 reads CASSIGTSGTSYEQYF. The CDR3, as DNA: TGTGCCAGCAGTATAGGGACTAGCGGGACCTCCTACGAGCAGTACTTC.